The 17 T cell receptor beta chains given below trace back to one sample, sequenced in a study of regulatory T cells in long-lasting Graves disease. Both iRepertoire HTBI primers and Arm-PCR of CDR3 regions were used to build the TCR beta libraries. TCRdb fed the multiplex PCR reads into MiXCR, producing one record per CDR3 protein. The table shows over 350,000 distinct CDR3 sequences, with under 25% occurring only once. Time point noted: persistent/refractory GD, antithyroid drugs over 5 years with positive TRAb. The TCR library was made from RNA extracted from PBMCs. The sample in question was peripheral blood mononuclear cells (PBMCs), obtained when the disease was refractory, from a patient treated with antithyroid drugs. The receptors were sampled from a female donor with Graves disease.

The J gene is TRBJ2-1, the V gene TRBV20-1, with 9 bases that match TRBD2. Trimming took 6 bases from V and 14 from J; bases not matched to a gene: 11. Per the germline V gene, CDR1 is DFQATT and CDR2 is SNEGSKA (reference sequence). The CDR3 is 12 amino acids. This chain's CDR3 is CSAPIAGATEFF. In DNA form, the CDR3 reads TGCAGTGCCCCCATAGCGGGAGCGACCGAGTTCTTC.

This sequence joins TRBV10-3 and TRBJ1-4; no clear D gene. Germline V gene lookup returns CDR1 ENHRY and CDR2 SYGVKD. Trimming pared 2 bases from V and 0 bases from J, leaving 4 bases between. CDR3 length: 14 residues. In DNA, the CDR3 is TGTGCCATCAGTGAGGGCCCAACTAATGAAAAACTGTTTTTT. This codes for CAISEGPTNEKLFF.

This clonotype showed up many times. The chain recombines TRBV7-8 with TRBJ1-6; no firm D call. CDR3 length equals 14 residues. V was trimmed by 1 base and J by 8 bases, leaving 9 bases between them. Germline V lookup: CDR1 SGHVS, CDR2 FQNEAQ. CDR3 DNA sequence: TGTGCCAGCAGCTTAGGTCCTAGGGATTCACCCCTCCACTTT. It encodes CASSLGPRDSPLHF.

This clonotype has just a few counts. The CDR3 region has the DNA TGTGCCTGGAGCTCAGGGTACACCGGGGAGCTGTTTTTT. This sequence encodes CAWSSGYTGELFF. The chain is built from TRBV30 and TRBJ2-2; TRBD1 might be the D (5 bases). The CDR3 length is 13 residues. The germline V gene has CDR1 GTSNPN and CDR2 SVGIG (reference sequence). V was pared by 3 bases and J by 3 bases, with 8 bases between.

This clonotype was observed many times. The chain couples TRBV29-1 to TRBJ1-1; possible D gene TRBD1, 6 bases. This CDR3 region has 12 residues. The ends were cut back, 7 bases at V and 3 bases at J, with 12 bases in the middle. Germline V gene lookup returns CDR1 SQVTM and CDR2 ANQGSEA. The CDR3 is CSARQADTEAFF. The CDR3 nucleotides read TGCAGCGCTCGACAGGCAGACACTGAAGCTTTCTTT.

This clonotype has at least ten counts. The junction departs from the called germline gene at one end, perhaps through a read error. The rearrangement links TRBV28 to TRBJ2-7; D might be TRBD2 (5 bases). The CDR3 has 15 amino acids. Looked up from germline, CDR1 is MDHEN and CDR2 is SYDVKM. The DNA for the CDR3 is TGTGCCAGCCGTTTACGGGCGTCCGGGACCTACGAGCAGTACTTC. It is translated as CASRLRASGTYEQYF.

The chain is built from TRBV28 and TRBJ1-4, with a tentative D call TRBD1 (5 bases). The CDR3 covers 11 residues. V was shortened by 8 bases and J by 14 bases, with 15 bases between the two germline ends. Per the germline V gene, CDR1 is MDHEN and CDR2 is SYDVKM. The CDR3 DNA is TGTGCCAGCGGTTGGGGGAGCTCTCTGTTTTTT. This gives the protein CASGWGSSLFF.

This clonotype has only one observation. This chain joins TRBV29-1 and TRBJ2-1; 10 bases match TRBD2. The V gene's germline CDR1 is SQVTM and CDR2 ANQGSEA. V was pared by 2 bases and J by 9 bases, with 7 bases of the junction left unmatched. The CDR3 runs 14 residues. In DNA form, the CDR3 reads TGCAGCGTTGAAAGAGCGGGAGGGCCAGGTGAGCAGTTCTTC. Translating gives CSVERAGGPGEQFF.

The gene calls are TRBV19 and TRBJ1-2; maybe TRBD1 (6 bases). The CDR3 has 19 amino acids. V shed 6 bases and J shed 3 bases, with 29 bases lying between them. Germline loops: CDR1 LNHDA, CDR2 SQIVND (reference sequence). In DNA, the CDR3 is TGTGCCAGTAGCACTCCAACCCGCCGGGGGGCTCAGTTGGACTATGGCTACACCTTC. This translates into CASSTPTRRGAQLDYGYTF.

In this sample, this clonotype turned up a few times. This chain uses TRBV20-1 with TRBJ2-7, with D perhaps assigned TRBD1 or TRBD2 (5 bases each). The CDR3 is 14 residues long. V lost 6 bases to trimming and J lost 1 base, with 16 bases between them. Germline V gene data show CDR1 as DFQATT and CDR2 as SNEGSKA (reference sequence). The CDR3 nucleotides read TGCAGTGCCGGGACGGCGAAAACGTCCTACGAGCAGTACTTC. Amino acids: CSAGTAKTSYEQYF.

Comments on this clonotype: A much larger clone lies a single base off, so this may be a read error. The V call is TRBV5-5, the J call TRBJ1-1; 8 nucleotides align to TRBD1. The CDR3 loop spans 15 amino acids. Germline V lookup: CDR1 SGHKS, CDR2 YYEKEE (reference sequence). CDR3 loop: CASSLGTGPNTGAFF. The CDR3 region has the DNA TGTGCCAGCAGCTTGGGGACAGGGCCGAACACTGGAGCTTTCTTT.

There are a few counts of this clonotype. The chain is built from TRBV7-2 and TRBJ1-6; 7 bases align to TRBD1. This CDR3 has 14 residues. The V and J ends lost 4 bases and 7 bases, in that order; junction bases with no gene match: 4. Germline V gives CDR1 SGHTA, CDR2 FQGNSA. The CDR3 is CASSSQGFNSPLHF. The CDR3 DNA reads as TGTGCCAGCAGCTCACAGGGGTTCAATTCACCCCTCCACTTT.

The chain recombines TRBV7-9 with TRBJ2-1; tentatively, D is TRBD1 or TRBD2 (5 bases each). The ends were cut back, 1 base at V and 2 bases at J, with 18 bases in the middle. CDR1 SEHNR and CDR2 FQNEAQ come from the germline V gene (reference sequence). The CDR3 runs 18 residues. The CDR3 region has the DNA TGTGCCAGCAGCTTAGGTAGGGGTGCTAGCCCTACCTACAATGAGCAGTTCTTC. It specifies CASSLGRGASPTYNEQFF. The full variable domain, in which reference TRBV7-9 and TRBJ2-1 provide the parts outside the CDR3, is DTGVSQNPRHKITKRGQNVTFRCDPISEHNRLYWYRQTLGQGPEFLTYFQNEAQLEKSRLLSDRFSAERPKGSFSTLEIQRTEQGDSAMYLCASSLGRGASPTYNEQFFGPGTRLTVL.

This clonotype was detected once. A clone one base away is much larger, so this may be a read error. The chain carries TRBV27 and TRBJ1-5; D is possibly TRBD1 (5 bases). V lost 0 bases, J lost 0 bases, and 15 bases lay in between. In germline, CDR1 is MNHEY, CDR2 SMNVEV (reference sequence). This CDR3 spans 18 amino acids. The CDR3 DNA reads as TGTGCCAGCAGTTTATCGGGGAGGGGCGCCTATAGCAATCAGCCCCAGCATTTT. This gives the protein CASSLSGRGAYSNQPQHF.

This clonotype was detected a few times. The chain recombines TRBV6-1 with TRBJ1-6, with D possibly matching TRBD1 (6 bases). This CDR3 spans 15 amino acids. The V end was cut by 6 bases, the J end by 6 bases, with 15 bases between. The germline CDR1 and CDR2 sequences are MNHNS and SASEGT. DNA for the CDR3: TGTGCCAGCAGAACTCGGACAGCCATTAATTCACCCCTCCACTTT. Protein: CASRTRTAINSPLHF.

This chain links TRBV18 with TRBJ2-4; the match to TRBD1 covers 7 bases. The CDR3 is made up of 13 amino acids. CDR1 and CDR2 from the germline V gene are KGHSH and LQKENI. With 3 bases clipped from V and 9 bases from J, the junction kept 5 bases outside the gene matches. CDR3 sequence (DNA): TGTGCCAGCTCACCGACAGGGCAAAGCATTCAGTACTTC. Translating it yields CASSPTGQSIQYF.

This clonotype turned up a few times. The chain uses TRBV7-2 and TRBJ2-5, with no clear D. The V end lost 4 bases, the J end lost 4 bases, and 10 bases lay between the germline ends. The germline CDR1 and CDR2 sequences are SGHTA and FQGNSA. This CDR3 is built from 13 residues. This CDR3 reads CASSSSGVETQYF. CDR3 coding DNA: TGTGCCAGCAGCTCTTCGGGCGTAGAGACCCAGTACTTC. Combining the CDR3 with reference TRBV7-2 and TRBJ2-5 gives the whole variable domain GAGVSQSPSNKVTEKGKDVELRCDPISGHTALYWYRQSLGQGLEFLIYFQGNSAPDKSGLPSDRFSAERTGGSVSTLTIQRTQQEDSAVYLCASSSSGVETQYFGPGTRLLVL.